The rows below give T cell receptor beta chains drawn from one sample of a study of CD8+ T cells in alopecia areata. Sequencing was performed with immunoSEQ multiplex PCR; in TCRdb, only in-frame clones are kept and a portion is missing. The table records 110,000 to 150,000 clones, roughly 50% of them present only once. Sequenced here: CD8+ T cells sorted from blood, sampled at week 4, from a patient treated with tofacitinib. All receptors come from a human donor with alopecia areata. The CDR3 runs from the conserved cysteine through the conserved F or W. The D gene is left open where the match is weak. Clone size is not always given. Where it is, it says once, few, many or a class for expanded clones.

cdr3_aa: CASSPIPTLRDTEAFF
cdr3_nt: TGTGCCAGCAGCCCCATTCCGACTCTTAGGGACACTGAAGCTTTCTTT
d_call: NA
clone_size: NA
v_call: TRBV7-2
cdr3_length: 16
j_call: TRBJ1-1

cdr3_aa: CSVYDDMNTEAFF
cdr3_nt: TGCAGCGTGTACGATGATATGAACACTGAAGCTTTCTTT
d_call: NA
clone_size: few
v_call: TRBV29-1
cdr3_length: 13
j_call: TRBJ1-1

cdr3_aa: CASSQDWGETQYF
cdr3_nt: TGCGCCAGCAGCCAAGACTGGGGGGAGACCCAGTACTTC
d_call: NA
clone_size: NA
v_call: TRBV4-1
cdr3_length: 13
j_call: TRBJ2-5

cdr3_aa: CASSLQVGTEKTQYF
cdr3_nt: TGTGCCAGCAGCTTGCAGGTCGGGACAGAAAAGACCCAGTACTTC
d_call: TRBD1
clone_size: few
v_call: TRBV5-4
cdr3_length: 15
j_call: TRBJ2-5

cdr3_aa: CASSQSGRGPLIGANVLTF
cdr3_nt: TGCGCCAGCAGTCAATCGGGGCGGGGGCCGCTAATAGGGGCCAACGTCCTGACTTTC
d_call: NA
clone_size: NA
v_call: TRBV23-1
cdr3_length: 19
j_call: TRBJ2-6

cdr3_aa: CASSQNRGTSTDTQYF
cdr3_nt: TGTGCCAGCAGCCAAAATCGCGGAACTAGCACAGATACGCAGTATTTT
d_call: NA
clone_size: NA
v_call: TRBV9
cdr3_length: 16
j_call: TRBJ2-3

cdr3_aa: CASSPPVYNEQFF
cdr3_nt: TGTGCCAGCAGCCCCCCCGTGTACAATGAGCAGTTCTTC
d_call: NA
clone_size: NA
v_call: TRBV13
cdr3_length: 13
j_call: TRBJ2-1

cdr3_aa: CASSVDVQETQYF
cdr3_nt: TGTGCCAGCAGCGTAGATGTCCAAGAGACCCAGTACTTC
d_call: NA
clone_size: NA
v_call: TRBV9
cdr3_length: 13
j_call: TRBJ2-5

cdr3_aa: CSVTSGEHYEQYF
cdr3_nt: TGCAGCGTGACTAGCGGGGAGCACTACGAGCAGTACTTC
d_call: TRBD2
clone_size: NA
v_call: TRBV29-1
cdr3_length: 13
j_call: TRBJ2-7

cdr3_aa: CASSWTGTSSYEQYF
cdr3_nt: TGCGCCAGCAGCTGGACCGGGACTTCGTCCTACGAGCAGTACTTC
d_call: NA
clone_size: NA
v_call: TRBV5-1
cdr3_length: 15
j_call: TRBJ2-7